A single TCR beta chain is shown here with its context. Clones were sequenced by immunoSEQ multiplex PCR, and TCRdb holds only the in-frame ones, with some missing. Of about 74,000 clones listed, almost 90% were seen once; the top ten hold 1.5% to 2.5%. Germline V gene data show CDR1 as SGHAT and CDR2 as FQNNGV. Trimming stripped 2 bases from V and 7 bases from J, with 8 bases between. The CDR3 length is 12 residues. The record originates from a study of blood T cell repertoires in COVID-19. About the study: The samples span acute and convalescent COVID-19 from the United States, Italy and Spain. PBMCs, B-cell-depleted T cells, or T cells were the source of the cDNA or gDNA that made up the material.

This chain connects TRBV11-2 to TRBJ1-2, with TRBD1 as a possible D gene (5 bases). Sequenced input: peripheral blood. This clonotype was sampled from a woman over 75 with active or convalescent COVID-19. In DNA form, the CDR3 reads TGTGCCAGCAGCTTACAGGGTTTTGGCTACACCTTC. Translated: CASSLQGFGYTF.